A selection of T cell receptor beta chains follows, all from one sample in a study of molecular identifiers for immune sequencing clone quantification. TCRdb independently ran MiXCR on the PCR reads; one entry per CDR3 protein. The profile covers under 600,000 distinct CDR3 sequences, with less than 30% appearing a single time and under 0.85% taken by the ten largest. Specimen: naive CD8+ T cells from blood, with Jurkat cell RNA spiked in. Receptors originate from a human donor in good health. Some libraries in this study had Jurkat cell RNA spiked in. Each CDR3 is given with its conserved first and last residue. D genes are given only for firm matches. Expanded clones are given a class, and other clones once, few, many or no size at all.

abundance,j_gene,v_gene,d_gene,CDR3nt,CDR3aa
.,TRBJ2-7,TRBV4-2,TRBD2,TGTGCCAGCAGCCCACTAGCGGATTTTCCCTACGAGCAGTACTTC,CASSPLADFPYEQYF
few,TRBJ2-7,TRBV28,.,TGTGCCAGCAGTTTAAGGGGCGCCTTAACCTACGAGCAGTACTTC,CASSLRGALTYEQYF
many,TRBJ1-1,TRBV4-1,.,TGCGCCAGCAGCCAAGGATGGGGATTCGGGGCTTTCTTT,CASSQGWGFGAFF
few,TRBJ2-7,TRBV25-1,.,TGTGCCGTCGGGACAACCCTCGGATACGAGCAGTACTTC,CAVGTTLGYEQYF
.,TRBJ1-1,TRBV27,TRBD1,TGTGCCAGCAGTTGGGCAGGGGGGAACACTGAAGCTTTCTTT,CASSWAGGNTEAFF
.,TRBJ1-5,TRBV13,.,TGTGCCAGCAGCTTAGGAGGGGGTAGGAGCAATCAGCCCCAGCATTTT,CASSLGGGRSNQPQHF
.,TRBJ2-5,TRBV4-1,TRBD1,TGCGCCAGCAGCCAAGGGACAGGGGGCGAAGAGACCCAGTACTTC,CASSQGTGGEETQYF
.,TRBJ1-2,TRBV5-3,.,TGTGCCAGCAGCTGGACTGGCTACACCTTC,CASSWTGYTF
few,TRBJ1-5,TRBV2,.,.,CASILGQGSNQPQHF
many,TRBJ1-1,TRBV28,TRBD1,TGTGCCAGCAGAAAGAGACAGGGAGGAGGCACTGAAGCTTTCTTT,CASRKRQGGGTEAFF
.,TRBJ2-7,TRBV5-1,.,TGCGCCAGCGCCCCAGGGTTCACCCACGAGCAGTGCTTC,CASAPGFTHEQCF
.,TRBJ2-3,TRBV19,TRBD2,TGTGCCAGTAGTGACTGGCTAGCGGGGACAGATACGCAGTATTTT,CASSDWLAGTDTQYF
few,TRBJ2-3,TRBV10-3,TRBD1,TGTGCCATCAGTGAGCCCCCGGGGACAGATACGCGGTATTTT,CAISEPPGTDTRYF
few,TRBJ2-3,TRBV27,.,TGTGCCAGCAGTTTATTAGGCGACACTAGCACAGATACGCAGTATTTT,CASSLLGDTSTDTQYF
.,TRBJ2-7,TRBV28,.,TGTGCCAGCAGGGCAGGGGAGTTGGCCTACGAGCAGTACTTC,CASRAGELAYEQYF
few,TRBJ2-3,TRBV3-1,.,TGTGCCAGCAGCCAAGATGCTGGGAGCACAGATACGCAGTATTTT,CASSQDAGSTDTQYF
many,TRBJ2-7,TRBV4-2,TRBD2,TGTGCCAGCAGCCCCCGGGGGGGCTCCTACGAGCAGTACTTC,CASSPRGGSYEQYF
.,TRBJ2-7,TRBV19,.,TGTGCCAGTAGTTGGGGCTTGCCCTCCTACGAGCAGTACTTC,CASSWGLPSYEQYF
few,TRBJ2-3,TRBV7-9,TRBD2,TGTGCCAGCAGCTCAGACCCCTTAGCGGGGGCTAGCACAGATACGCAGTATTTT,CASSSDPLAGASTDTQYF
.,TRBJ1-6,TRBV5-6,.,TGTGCCAGCAGCTTGGGAGACAGCTATTCACCCCTCCACTTT,CASSLGDSYSPLHF
few,TRBJ1-2,TRBV6-2/TRBV6-3,.,TGTGCCAGCAGTTACTCGACACATTCTAACTATGGCTACACCTTC,CASSYSTHSNYGYTF
many,TRBJ2-7,TRBV12-3/TRBV12-4,.,TGTGCCAGCACCCCCAGCCGGGAGCTGGGTCCCTACGAGCAGTACTTC,CASTPSRELGPYEQYF
.,TRBJ2-7,TRBV23-1,TRBD1,TGCGCCAGCAGTCAAACTCGAAGGACAGGCACCCCCTACGAGCAGTACTTC,CASSQTRRTGTPYEQYF
few,TRBJ1-1,TRBV6-5,.,TGTGCCAGCAGGTACGGACAGACTGAAGCTTTCTTT,CASRYGQTEAFF
.,TRBJ1-1,TRBV7-9,TRBD1,TGTGCCAGCAGTAGTCGGGACAGGGGGAGTACTGAAGCTCTCTTT,CASSSRDRGSTEALF
.,TRBJ2-7,TRBV6-5,.,TGTGCCACGGAGGCCAGGGCATCCTACGAGCAGTACTTC,CATEARASYEQYF
.,TRBJ1-1,TRBV4-1,.,TGCGCCAGCGGCGACGGGGTAGGCAGTGGAGCTTTCTTT,CASGDGVGSGAFF
.,TRBJ2-5,TRBV6-5,.,TGTGCCAGCAGTTACGGGGTGTCGGAGACCCAGTACTTC,CASSYGVSETQYF
.,TRBJ2-5,TRBV13,TRBD1,TGTGCCAGCAGCTCCCCTCGGGCAGGGGGATGGGAGACCCAGTACTTC,CASSSPRAGGWETQYF
few,TRBJ2-7,TRBV27,.,TGTGCCAGCAGTTCCCGAGGGGGGTGGAGCTACGAGCAGTACTTC,CASSSRGGWSYEQYF
.,TRBJ1-5,TRBV28,.,TGTGCCAGCAGTTTTAGGGGGGGGTATCAGCCCCAGCATTTT,CASSFRGGYQPQHF
.,TRBJ1-4,TRBV27,.,TGTGCCAGCAGGGTGACAGTCAATGGAAAACTGTTTTTT,CASRVTVNGKLFF
few,TRBJ2-7,TRBV5-6,TRBD1,TGTGCCAGCAGCTTGGCAGGGACAGGGCGCGGTTCCGAGCAGTACTTC,CASSLAGTGRGSEQYF
few,TRBJ2-3,TRBV13,.,TGTGCCAGCAGCTTAAGAAGTGCTAGCACAGATACGCAGTATTTT,CASSLRSASTDTQYF
.,TRBJ2-5,TRBV27,.,TGTGCCGGCAGTCTATATCCCGAAACGGTTCAAGAGACCCAGTACTTC,CAGSLYPETVQETQYF
.,TRBJ2-2,TRBV27,TRBD1,TGTGCCAGCAGCTCAGGGACAGGGCGCACCGGGGAGCTGTTTTTT,CASSSGTGRTGELFF
.,TRBJ1-4,TRBV28,.,TGTGCCAGCAGTCCGCGGGGACCCAGGCTGTTTTTT,CASSPRGPRLFF
many,TRBJ1-5,TRBV5-4,.,TGTGCCAGCAGCTTTCCGGATCAGCCCCAGCATTTT,CASSFPDQPQHF
.,TRBJ2-5,TRBV4-3,TRBD2,TGCGCCAGCAGCCAAGGGACTAGCCAAGAGACCCAGTACTTC,CASSQGTSQETQYF
.,TRBJ2-3,TRBV30,.,TGTGCCTGGAGCAAAGGGGGGTCTTCTAGCACAGATACGCAGTATTTT,CAWSKGGSSSTDTQYF
many,TRBJ1-2,TRBV14,.,TGTGCCAGCAGCCAGGACTCCGGAGGGAGTGGCTACACCTTC,CASSQDSGGSGYTF
many,TRBJ2-7,TRBV29-1,.,TGCAGCGTTGAAGATCCGGACAGTATAGGCGAGCAGTACTTC,CSVEDPDSIGEQYF
.,TRBJ1-2,TRBV25-1,TRBD1,TGTGCCAGCAGCAGGGGGAGAAGCTATGGCTACACCTTC,CASSRGRSYGYTF
few,TRBJ2-3,TRBV12-3/TRBV12-4,TRBD1,TGTGCCAGCACCTCGGACAGGGGTGAGGGTACGCAGTATTTT,CASTSDRGEGTQYF
.,TRBJ2-1,TRBV7-6,TRBD2,TGTGCCAGCAGCACAAGGACTAGCGGGGGAACCTACAATGAGCAGTTCTTC,CASSTRTSGGTYNEQFF
few,TRBJ1-5,TRBV19,.,TGTGCCAGTAGTATAGGCCAGGGGCCTCTTCAGCCCCAGCATTTT,CASSIGQGPLQPQHF
few,TRBJ1-4,TRBV7-8,.,TGTGCCAGCAGCTTAGCGCCGGCGGCTGCAACTAATGAAAAACTGTTTTTT,CASSLAPAAATNEKLFF
.,TRBJ2-1,TRBV24-1,.,TGTGCCACCAGTGATTTGTGGGGGGATGAGCAGTTCTTC,CATSDLWGDEQFF
.,TRBJ2-2,TRBV27,TRBD2,TGTGCCAGCAGTTTTACGCGGGAGGGCCCTCGGGAAGCCGGGGAGCTGTTTTTT,CASSFTREGPREAGELFF
.,TRBJ2-5,TRBV4-3,.,TGCGCCAGCAGCCAAGGAATCTGGGCCTGGGAGACCCAGTACTTC,CASSQGIWAWETQYF
.,TRBJ2-7,TRBV10-3,.,TGTGCCATCAGTGCCGGCTACTCCTACGAGCAGTACTTC,CAISAGYSYEQYF
many,TRBJ2-6,TRBV14,.,TGTGCCAGCAGCCAGAGCAGTCAAAGGACGGACAGCTCTGGGGCCAACGTCCTGACTTTC,CASSQSSQRTDSSGANVLTF